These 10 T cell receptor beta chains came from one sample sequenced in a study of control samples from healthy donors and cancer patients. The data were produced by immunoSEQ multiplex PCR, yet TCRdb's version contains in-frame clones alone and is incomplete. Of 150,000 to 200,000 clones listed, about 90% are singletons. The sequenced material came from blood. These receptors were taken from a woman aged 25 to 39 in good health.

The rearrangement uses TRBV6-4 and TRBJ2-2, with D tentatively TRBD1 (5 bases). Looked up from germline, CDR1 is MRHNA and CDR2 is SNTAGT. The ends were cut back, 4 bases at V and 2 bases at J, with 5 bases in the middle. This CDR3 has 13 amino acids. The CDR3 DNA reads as TGTGCCAGCAGTGGGACAAACACCGGGGAGCTGTTTTTT. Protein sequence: CASSGTNTGELFF.

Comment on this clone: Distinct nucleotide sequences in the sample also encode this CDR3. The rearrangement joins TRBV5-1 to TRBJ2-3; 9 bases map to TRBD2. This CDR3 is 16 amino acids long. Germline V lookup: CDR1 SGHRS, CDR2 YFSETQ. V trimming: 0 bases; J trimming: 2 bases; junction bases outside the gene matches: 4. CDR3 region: CASSLGLAGSTDTQYF. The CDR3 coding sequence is TGCGCCAGCAGCTTGGGCCTAGCGGGATCCACAGATACGCAGTATTTT.

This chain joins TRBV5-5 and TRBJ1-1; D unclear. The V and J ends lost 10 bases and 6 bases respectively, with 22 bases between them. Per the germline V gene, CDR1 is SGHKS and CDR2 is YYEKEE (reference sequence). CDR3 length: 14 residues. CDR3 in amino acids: CARKWPGRVAEAFF. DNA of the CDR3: TGTGCCCGCAAGTGGCCGGGCCGGGTGGCTGAAGCTTTCTTT. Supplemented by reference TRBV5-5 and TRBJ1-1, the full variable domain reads DAGVTQSPTHLIKTRGQQVTLRCSPISGHKSVSWYQQVLGQGPQFIFQYYEKEERGRGNFPDRFSARQFPNYSSELNVNALLLGDSALYLCARKWPGRVAEAFFGQGTRLTVV.

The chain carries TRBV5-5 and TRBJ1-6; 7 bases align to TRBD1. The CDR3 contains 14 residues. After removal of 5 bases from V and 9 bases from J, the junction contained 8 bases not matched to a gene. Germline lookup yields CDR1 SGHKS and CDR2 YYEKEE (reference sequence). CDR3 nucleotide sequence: TGTGCCAGCAGTCCCGACAGGGCGGTTTCACCCCTCCACTTT. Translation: CASSPDRAVSPLHF.

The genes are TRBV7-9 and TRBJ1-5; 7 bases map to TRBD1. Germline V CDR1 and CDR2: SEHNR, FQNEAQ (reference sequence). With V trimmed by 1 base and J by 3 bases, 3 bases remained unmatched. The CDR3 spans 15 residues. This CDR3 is CASSLVRGSNQPQHF. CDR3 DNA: TGTGCCAGCAGCTTAGTCAGGGGGTCCAATCAGCCCCAGCATTTT.

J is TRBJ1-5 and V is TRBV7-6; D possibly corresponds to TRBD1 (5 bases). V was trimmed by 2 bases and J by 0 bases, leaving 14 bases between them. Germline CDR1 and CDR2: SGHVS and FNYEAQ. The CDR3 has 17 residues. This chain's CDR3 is CASSLKGEPYSNQPQHF. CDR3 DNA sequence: TGTGCCAGCAGCTTAAAAGGGGAACCGTATAGCAATCAGCCCCAGCATTTT.

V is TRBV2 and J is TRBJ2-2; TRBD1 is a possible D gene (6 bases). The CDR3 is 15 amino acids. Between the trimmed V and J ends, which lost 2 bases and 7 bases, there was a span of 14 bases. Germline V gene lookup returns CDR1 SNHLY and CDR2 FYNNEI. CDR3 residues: CASSEQPGVIGELFF. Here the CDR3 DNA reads TGTGCCAGCAGTGAACAGCCAGGGGTGATCGGGGAGCTGTTTTTT.

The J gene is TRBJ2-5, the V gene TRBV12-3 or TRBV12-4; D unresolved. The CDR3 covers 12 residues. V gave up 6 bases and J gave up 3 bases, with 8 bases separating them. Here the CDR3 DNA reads TGTGCCAGCAGCCGACGGAAAGAGACCCAGTACTTC. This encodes CASSRRKETQYF.

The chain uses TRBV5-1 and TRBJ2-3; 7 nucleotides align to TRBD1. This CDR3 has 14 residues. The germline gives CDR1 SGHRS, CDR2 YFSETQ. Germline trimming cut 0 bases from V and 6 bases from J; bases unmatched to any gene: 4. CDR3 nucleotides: TGCGCCAGCAGCTTGGAGGGGGCCGGCGATACGCAGTATTTT. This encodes CASSLEGAGDTQYF.

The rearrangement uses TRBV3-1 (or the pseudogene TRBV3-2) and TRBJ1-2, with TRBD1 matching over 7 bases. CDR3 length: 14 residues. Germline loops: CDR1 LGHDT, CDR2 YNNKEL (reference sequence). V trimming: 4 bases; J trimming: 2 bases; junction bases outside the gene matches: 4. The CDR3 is CASSRRGQNYGYTF. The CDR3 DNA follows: TGTGCCAGCAGCCGCCGGGGACAGAACTATGGCTACACCTTC.